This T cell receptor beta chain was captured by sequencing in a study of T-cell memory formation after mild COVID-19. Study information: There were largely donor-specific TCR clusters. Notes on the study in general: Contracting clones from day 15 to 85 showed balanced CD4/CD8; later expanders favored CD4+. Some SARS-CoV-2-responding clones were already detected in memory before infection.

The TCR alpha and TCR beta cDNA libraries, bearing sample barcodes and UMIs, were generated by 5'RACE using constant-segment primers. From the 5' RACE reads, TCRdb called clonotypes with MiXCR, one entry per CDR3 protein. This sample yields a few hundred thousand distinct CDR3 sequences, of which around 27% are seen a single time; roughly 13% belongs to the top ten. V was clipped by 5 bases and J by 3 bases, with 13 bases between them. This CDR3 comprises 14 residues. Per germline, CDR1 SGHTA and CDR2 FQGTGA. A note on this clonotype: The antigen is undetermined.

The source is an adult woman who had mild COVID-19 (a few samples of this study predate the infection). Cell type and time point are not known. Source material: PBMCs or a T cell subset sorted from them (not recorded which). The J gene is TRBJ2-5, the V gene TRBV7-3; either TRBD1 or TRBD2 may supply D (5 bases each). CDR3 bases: TGTGCCAGCAGCCCGAGGGACGGGAAAGAGACCCAGTACTTC. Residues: CASSPRDGKETQYF. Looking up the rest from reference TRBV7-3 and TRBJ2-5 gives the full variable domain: GAGVSQTPSNKVTEKGKYVELRCDPISGHTALYWYRQSLGQGPEFLIYFQGTGAADDSGLPNDRFFAVRPEGSVSTLKIQRTERGDSAVYLCASSPRDGKETQYFGPGTRLLVL.